The 27 T cell receptor beta chains below were found in one sample sequenced in a study of human T cells and chemical hapten exposure. In TCRdb, the RACE reads were re-called with MiXCR into one record per CDR3 protein. This sample has 84,000 or so distinct CDR3 sequences, with roughly a tenth found just once. Regarding time point: patch test 2, 6 weeks after DPC sensitization. Sample treatment: therapeutic diphenylcyclopropenone sensitization with weekly scalp DPC. The sequences come from whole blood, collected in connection with sensitization to the hapten diphenylcyclopropenone (DPC). These receptor sequences come from a woman aged 30 to 39 with alopecia areata. Some clones in this sample may be carry-over from other donors' samples.

The sample holds a few counts of this clonotype. The V and J genes are TRBV6-6 and TRBJ1-5, with 11 bases matching TRBD1. The germline V gene encodes CDR1 MNHNY and CDR2 SVGAGI (reference sequence). The trim removed 5 bases at V and 4 bases at J, leaving 7 bases unmatched. The CDR3 loop spans 16 amino acids. The chain's CDR3 is CASSGDRGTGNQPQHF. In DNA, the CDR3 is TGTGCCAGCAGTGGGGACAGGGGGACGGGGAATCAGCCCCAGCATTTT.

The rearrangement uses TRBV29-1 and TRBJ1-2; D gene uncertain. The CDR3 consists of 14 residues. Germline CDR1 reads SQVTM; CDR2 reads ANQGSEA. Trimming cost V 3 bases and J 0 bases, with 11 bases left between them. CDR3 amino acids: CSVEGEPPNYGYTF. CDR3 DNA sequence: TGCAGCGTTGAGGGTGAGCCGCCTAACTATGGCTACACCTTC. The entire variable domain, with the rest obtained from reference TRBV29-1 and TRBJ1-2, is as follows: SAVISQKPSRDICQRGTSLTIQCQVDSQVTMMFWYRQQPGQSLTLIATANQGSEATYESGFVIDKFPISRPNLTFSTLTVSNMSPEDSSIYLCSVEGEPPNYGYTFGSGTRLTVV.

This clonotype was seen only a few times. This sequence joins TRBV9 and TRBJ2-3; no clear D gene. The CDR3 is 15 residues long. From germline, CDR1 is SGDLS and CDR2 YYNGEE. The ends were cut back, 1 base at V and 6 bases at J, with 15 bases in the middle. CDR3 protein: CASSVTSASRDTQYF. In DNA, the CDR3 is TGTGCCAGCAGCGTAACATCCGCAAGCAGGGATACGCAGTATTTT.

The chain recombines TRBV28 with TRBJ2-7; D gene unclear. Germline V gives CDR1 MDHEN, CDR2 SYDVKM. Trimming removed 3 bases at V and 2 bases at J, with 8 bases between. CDR3 length equals 13 residues. The DNA for the CDR3 is TGTGCCAGCAGTTTGGGATGGGCCTACGAGCAGTACTTC. This gives the protein CASSLGWAYEQYF.

This clonotype appeared many times. The chain has TRBV4-1 and TRBJ2-1, with 9 positions matching TRBD1. J gave up 5 bases and V 4 bases, and 6 bases lay outside the gene matches. Germline assignment: CDR1 MGHRA and CDR2 YSYEKL. The CDR3 runs 15 residues. The CDR3 region is CASSPGQGPNNEQFF. The CDR3 bases are TGCGCCAGCAGCCCCGGACAGGGGCCAAACAATGAGCAGTTCTTC.

This clonotype has just a few counts. The chain recombines TRBV5-1 with TRBJ2-7; 8 positions agree with TRBD1. Germline CDR1 and CDR2: SGHRS and YFSETQ. V trimming: 1 base; J trimming: 5 bases; junction bases outside the gene matches: 5. The length of the CDR3 is 14 residues. The chain's CDR3 is CASSLTGQVDEQYF. CDR3 DNA: TGCGCCAGCAGCTTGACGGGACAGGTCGACGAGCAGTACTTC. Looking up the rest from reference TRBV5-1 and TRBJ2-7 gives the full variable domain: KAGVTQTPRYLIKTRGQQVTLSCSPISGHRSVSWYQQTPGQGLQFLFEYFSETQRNKGNFPGRFSGRQFSNSRSEMNVSTLELGDSALYLCASSLTGQVDEQYFGPGTRLTVT.

This clonotype showed up many times. The chain links TRBV7-3 to TRBJ2-5; the D is unclear. There are 13 residues in the CDR3. The germline CDR1 and CDR2 sequences are SGHTA and FQGTGA. Between the trimmed V and J ends, which lost 2 bases and 9 bases, there was a span of 13 bases. CDR3 region: CASSLAPGEAQYF. The CDR3 nucleotides are TGTGCCAGCAGCTTAGCCCCGGGCGAGGCCCAGTACTTC.

The table lists this clonotype with a few counts. The chain joins TRBV20-1 to TRBJ1-2, with D perhaps TRBD1 (5 bases). Germline V gene lookup returns CDR1 DFQATT and CDR2 SNEGSKA (reference sequence). V lost 5 bases and J lost 3, with 19 bases in between. The CDR3 runs to 15 residues. The CDR3 region is CSAGSRGKGDYGYTF. As DNA, the CDR3 is TGCAGTGCTGGGTCCCGGGGGAAGGGAGACTATGGCTACACCTTC.

This clonotype was recorded a few times. The chain has TRBV20-1 and TRBJ1-5; no clear D. V was pared by 4 bases and J by 1 base, with 5 bases between. The germline gives CDR1 DFQATT, CDR2 SNEGSKA (reference sequence). CDR3 length: 12 amino acids. DNA of the CDR3: TGCAGTGCTACAGTGAGCAATCAGCCCCAGCATTTT. Translating gives CSATVSNQPQHF.

The chain couples TRBV29-1 to TRBJ2-1, with D tentatively TRBD1 or TRBD2 (6 bases each). V lost 7 bases and J 4 bases, leaving 14 bases between the germline ends. This CDR3 comprises 13 residues. Germline values: CDR1 SQVTM, CDR2 ANQGSEA. The CDR3 coding sequence is TGCAGCGCCGCGGGGACACTATACAATGAGCAGTTCTTC. Translation: CSAAGTLYNEQFF.

The chain is built from TRBV4-2 and TRBJ2-1; 10 bases agree with TRBD2. The junction had 9 bases not matched to a gene; V was cut back by 0 bases and J by 7 bases. The CDR3 extends over 17 amino acids. Germline-derived CDR1 and CDR2 are LGHNA and YNFKEQ. CDR3 sequence: CASSQDSSGGARNEQFF. Written as DNA, the CDR3 is TGTGCCAGCAGCCAAGATTCGAGCGGGGGGGCCCGGAATGAGCAGTTCTTC.

With regard to this clonotype: This may stem from a read error, because a much larger clone lies one nucleotide away. The V and J genes are TRBV29-1 and TRBJ1-2; D remains ambiguous. The CDR3 consists of 13 residues. Germline V gene lookup returns CDR1 SQVTM and CDR2 ANQGSEA. The CDR3 loop is CSVADGPLNGNTF. The DNA for the CDR3 is TGCAGCGTTGCGGATGGGCCGCTTAATGGCAACACCTTC.

The chain links TRBV29-1 to TRBJ1-4; no definite D call. The CDR3 has 14 residues. V lost 4 bases to trimming and J lost 7 bases, with 16 bases between them. Per germline, CDR1 SQVTM and CDR2 ANQGSEA. This chain's CDR3 is CSVAGGRIGEKLFF. As DNA, the CDR3 is TGCAGCGTTGCCGGTGGCAGGATCGGTGAAAAACTGTTTTTT.

In this sample, this clonotype turned up a few times. The V call is TRBV4-3, the J call TRBJ2-7; D may be TRBD1 (5 bases). CDR1 and CDR2 from the germline V gene are LGHNA and YSLEER. The CDR3 totals 16 residues. Trimming pared 0 bases from V and 3 bases from J, leaving 15 bases between. For the CDR3, the DNA is TGCGCCAGCAGCCAAGAGGCGGACACTAATCGCTACGAGCAGTACTTC. Its protein product is CASSQEADTNRYEQYF.

The V and J genes are TRBV29-1 and TRBJ1-5; TRBD1 aligns across 8 bases. The ends lost 7 bases at V and 4 bases at J; junction bases unmatched: 3. The CDR3 is made up of 12 amino acids. Per germline, CDR1 SQVTM and CDR2 ANQGSEA. The CDR3 reads CSARTGNQPQHF. In DNA, the CDR3 is TGCAGCGCCAGGACAGGGAATCAGCCCCAGCATTTT. The entire variable domain, with the rest obtained from reference TRBV29-1 and TRBJ1-5, is as follows: SAVISQKPSRDICQRGTSLTIQCQVDSQVTMMFWYRQQPGQSLTLIATANQGSEATYESGFVIDKFPISRPNLTFSTLTVSNMSPEDSSIYLCSARTGNQPQHFGDGTRLSIL.

The chain uses TRBV10-3 and TRBJ1-1; 9 nucleotides match TRBD1. Unmatched junction bases numbered 4, after V lost 2 bases and J lost 3 bases. CDR1 and CDR2 (germline): ENHRY, SYGVKD. The CDR3 loop spans 15 amino acids. The CDR3 loop is CAISEGTGSDTEAFF. In DNA form, the CDR3 reads TGTGCCATCAGTGAGGGGACAGGGTCGGACACTGAAGCTTTCTTT.

This clonotype showed up many times. This chain connects TRBV7-9 to TRBJ2-7; TRBD1 aligns across 8 bases. Germline trimming cut 4 bases from V and 4 bases from J; bases unmatched to any gene: 6. Looked up from germline, CDR1 is SEHNR and CDR2 is FQNEAQ (reference sequence). This CDR3 has 14 amino acids. The CDR3 protein is CASSSDRAAYEQYF. In DNA, the CDR3 is TGTGCCAGCAGCTCGGACAGGGCTGCTTACGAGCAGTACTTC.

This clonotype showed up many times. The chain couples TRBV18 to TRBJ1-1; tentative D call: TRBD1 (5 bases). This CDR3 comprises 17 residues. Trimming cost V 0 bases and J 5 bases, with 19 bases left between them. Per germline, CDR1 KGHSH and CDR2 LQKENI. CDR3: CASSPPGGVGSGTEAFF. The CDR3 region has the DNA TGTGCCAGCTCACCACCCGGGGGGGTCGGAAGCGGGACTGAAGCTTTCTTT.

There are many counts of this clonotype. J is TRBJ2-1 and V is TRBV7-6; no clear D gene. The CDR3 sequence is 12 residues long. V was trimmed by 5 bases and J by 7 bases, leaving 9 bases between them. Germline CDR1 and CDR2: SGHVS and FNYEAQ. CDR3: CASSLQFNEQFF. CDR3 in DNA: TGTGCCAGCAGCCTACAGTTTAATGAGCAGTTCTTC. The full variable domain, in which reference TRBV7-6 and TRBJ2-1 provide the parts outside the CDR3, is GAGVSQSPRYKVTKRGQDVALRCDPISGHVSLYWYRQALGQGPEFLTYFNYEAQQDKSGLPNDRFSAERPEGSISTLTIQRTEQRDSAMYRCASSLQFNEQFFGPGTRLTVL.

This clonotype was observed a handful of times. This chain connects TRBV12-3 or TRBV12-4 to TRBJ1-2; 7 bases match TRBD1. The CDR3 loop spans 13 amino acids. V lost 6 bases and J lost 7; bases outside the gene matches: 8. CDR3 region: CASRATGEGGYTF. The DNA of the CDR3 is TGTGCCAGCAGAGCCACAGGGGAGGGTGGCTACACCTTC.

Many counts were recorded for this clonotype. V gene TRBV20-1 combines with J gene TRBJ1-2; D remains unclear. Trimming took off 4 bases at V and 4 bases at J, with 10 bases between the two ends. This CDR3 comprises 12 residues. The germline V gene has CDR1 DFQATT and CDR2 SNEGSKA (reference sequence). Written as DNA, the CDR3 is TGCAGTGCTACGTTCCGGTTCTATGGCTACACCTTC. The encoded protein is CSATFRFYGYTF.

The chain combines TRBV12-3 or TRBV12-4 with TRBJ2-2; a weak D match, TRBD2 (6 bases). This CDR3 is 13 amino acids long. Between the trimmed V and J ends, which lost 2 bases and 6 bases, there was a span of 7 bases. CDR3 nucleotide sequence: TGTGCCAGCAGTTTAAGACTAGCCGGGGAGCTGTTTTTT. Residues: CASSLRLAGELFF.

This clonotype occurred a few times. The V and J genes are TRBV7-2 and TRBJ2-6; 7 nucleotides align to TRBD1. V dropped 2 bases and J dropped 1; count of bases not matched to a gene: 5. Germline values: CDR1 SGHTA, CDR2 FQGNSA. This CDR3 spans 17 amino acids. The CDR3 nucleotides are TGTGCCAGCAGCTTAAATGCCAGGGGGTCTGGGGCCAACGTCCTGACTTTC. This translates into CASSLNARGSGANVLTF.

This clonotype showed up many times. The chain joins TRBV4-2 to TRBJ1-6; D uncertain. This CDR3 comprises 16 residues. Per the germline V gene, CDR1 is LGHNA and CDR2 is YNFKEQ. Trimming cost V 0 bases and J 10 bases, with 16 bases left between them. CDR3 protein: CASSQDLGGSPSPLHF. CDR3 in DNA: TGTGCCAGCAGCCAAGATCTTGGTGGCAGTCCCTCACCCCTCCACTTT.

Only a few counts were recorded for this clonotype. This chain connects TRBV29-1 to TRBJ2-4; 12 bases agree with TRBD2. The junction had 5 bases not matched to a gene; V was cut back by 6 bases and J by 5 bases. This CDR3 contains 14 residues. Per the germline V gene, CDR1 is SQVTM and CDR2 is ANQGSEA. The CDR3, as DNA: TGCAGCGTATGTAGGACTAGCGGGGAAAACATTCAGTACTTC. The encoded protein is CSVCRTSGENIQYF. Filled out from reference TRBV29-1 and TRBJ2-4, the complete variable domain reads SAVISQKPSRDICQRGTSLTIQCQVDSQVTMMFWYRQQPGQSLTLIATANQGSEATYESGFVIDKFPISRPNLTFSTLTVSNMSPEDSSIYLCSVCRTSGENIQYFGAGTRLSVL.

V is TRBV28 and J is TRBJ1-5; D might be TRBD1 (5 bases). The CDR3 consists of 14 residues. The germline V gene has CDR1 MDHEN and CDR2 SYDVKM. Trimming cost V 6 bases and J 7 bases, with 16 bases left between them. The CDR3 loop is CASRPSGVGQPQHF. The CDR3 bases are TGTGCCAGCAGGCCCTCGGGGGTTGGGCAGCCCCAGCATTTT. Complete variable domain (other parts from reference TRBV28 and TRBJ1-5): DVKVTQSSRYLVKRTGEKVFLECVQDMDHENMFWYRQDPGLGLRLIYFSYDVKMKEKGDIPEGYSVSREKKERFSLILESASTNQTSMYLCASRPSGVGQPQHFGDGTRLSIL.

This clonotype has ten or more counts. The chain combines TRBV7-2 with TRBJ1-6, with D perhaps TRBD1 (5 bases). Germline V gene data show CDR1 as SGHTA and CDR2 as FQGNSA. The CDR3 covers 12 residues. The V end was cut by 5 bases, the J end by 7 bases, with 6 bases between. CDR3 nucleotides: TGTGCCAGCAGCCGACAGAATTCACCCCTCCACTTT. Its translation: CASSRQNSPLHF.